Listed below are T cell receptor beta chains from one sample, sequenced in a study of graft-versus-host responses after intestinal transplantation. Here immunoSEQ multiplex PCR was the method, and the copy in TCRdb shows in-frame clones only, minus some. The sample includes around 9,000 clones, around a third of them seen just once. The sample was alloreactive CD8+ T cells from a mixed lymphocyte reaction culture, taken before transplantation. These receptors were collected from a human patient who was an organ donor for intestinal transplantation. Each CDR3 is given without its conserved first and last residue.

v_call,j_call,cdr3_aa
TRBV9,TRBJ1-2,ASSVEQGTRGT
TRBV30,TRBJ2-1,AWSPLRGAYNEQF
TRBV11-2,TRBJ2-1,ASSTRGYNEQF
TRBV11-2,TRBJ2-7,ASSPPGLAFVSSYEQY
TRBV6-1,TRBJ2-5,ASSRIAGGQETQY
TRBV5-6,TRBJ2-5,ASSLGTGYETQY
TRBV21-1,TRBJ1-2,ASSKKQAYGYT
TRBV6-4,TRBJ2-7,ASSYSGDSSYEQY
TRBV2,TRBJ2-7,ASSEGASYEQY
TRBV6-4,TRBJ1-4,ASSDPETGTNEKLF
TRBV27,TRBJ1-1,ASSPRGFEAF
TRBV28,TRBJ1-5,ASSFFAVFNQPQH
TRBV4-2,TRBJ2-7,ASSQESTSGSYEQY
TRBV6-4,TRBJ2-3,ASSGPKTSRSTDTQY
TRBV6-5,TRBJ2-1,ASSYEGAEQF
TRBV19,TRBJ2-1,ASRQGYNEQF
TRBV4-1,TRBJ2-1,ASSQDTGGAWNEQF
TRBV19,TRBJ2-7,ASSAGTGAYEQY
TRBV6-1,TRBJ2-1,ASSEVAGSYNEQF
TRBV4-2,TRBJ2-7,ASSLYLAGGDEQY
TRBV4-2,TRBJ2-5,ASSQEGLAVKETQY
TRBV6-6,TRBJ2-1,ASSSRGSGRFDEQF
TRBV11-2,TRBJ2-5,ASSLAQGAIQGETQY
TRBV6-1,TRBJ2-7,ASSERGTYGYEQY
TRBV19,TRBJ2-5,ASRPAGEGETQY
TRBV7-9,TRBJ1-1,ASSSVRGEAF
TRBV4-1,TRBJ2-1,ASSQDPLAGVGF
TRBV18,TRBJ1-2,ASSFDGGPFYGYT
TRBV15,TRBJ2-4,ATSSRLRGAMDIQY
TRBV11-3,TRBJ2-1,ASNWGRVWSTIYNEQF
TRBV7-6,TRBJ2-1,ASSLSGGALEQF
TRBV18,TRBJ1-5,ASSPRHSNQPQH
TRBV7-8,TRBJ1-2,ASSLVNGRGRDGYT
TRBV6-9,TRBJ1-5,ASSQSYRVSNQPQH
TRBV30,TRBJ1-1,AWNPSGGHTEAF
TRBV5-1,TRBJ2-7,ASIEIPGTGNEQY
TRBV9,TRBJ2-7,ASSVGAAAYEQY
TRBV7-9,TRBJ2-1,ASSAGLARYNEQF
TRBV4-1,TRBJ2-1,ASSQLAGPF
TRBV7-8,TRBJ2-7,ASSLLGGRSSYEQY
TRBV28,TRBJ1-4,ASSSSPDLSEKLF
TRBV5-1,TRBJ2-7,ASSLHYSRLSYEQY
TRBV10-3,TRBJ2-6,AISLSGANVLT
TRBV5-6,TRBJ2-7,ASSWGLGSYEQY
TRBV7-9,TRBJ1-2,ASSSGTTAHYGYT
TRBV28,TRBJ2-1,ASSLAGGYYNEQF
TRBV27,TRBJ2-7,ASSLQGYYEQY
TRBV11-2,TRBJ2-1,ASSRQGNEQF
TRBV6-5,TRBJ2-5,ASSFTGMGLQETQY
TRBV7-7,TRBJ1-1,ASSFPWDRGLSTEAF
TRBV5-4,TRBJ2-7,ASSSGRQSHYEQY
TRBV7-2,TRBJ1-2,ASSLWGRSYGYT
TRBV9,TRBJ1-1,ASSPHGGLNTEAF